Below are 17 T cell receptor beta chains sequenced from a single sample in a study of blood T cell repertoires in COVID-19. TCRdb's copy holds only in-frame clones and misses some; the assay was immunoSEQ multiplex PCR. The sample shows fewer than 200,000 clones, 82% of them seen only once. Material for sequencing was peripheral blood. The receptors originated from a woman aged 80 or older with acute or convalescent COVID-19.

V and J are TRBV16 and TRBJ1-2; D unresolved. Germline CDR1 reads KGHSY; CDR2 reads FQNENV. With 4 bases removed from V and 0 bases from J, the gap between germline ends came to 6 bases. The CDR3 runs to 13 residues. In DNA, the CDR3 is TGTGCCAGCAGCCGTCCAGCTAACTATGGCTACACCTTC. Amino acids: CASSRPANYGYTF.

The chain is built from TRBV19 and TRBJ1-2; no reliable D call. The length of the CDR3 is 14 residues. V shed 7 bases and J shed 4 bases, with 16 bases lying between them. Per the germline V gene, CDR1 is LNHDA and CDR2 is SQIVND (reference sequence). The DNA for the CDR3 is TGTGCCAGTACCGTAGGTCGGGTTCCCTATGGCTACACCTTC. Protein sequence: CASTVGRVPYGYTF.

This rearrangement joins TRBV2 to TRBJ2-2; D unresolved. Germline lookup yields CDR1 SNHLY and CDR2 FYNNEI. The CDR3 consists of 13 residues. The V and J ends lost 4 bases and 6 bases respectively, with 9 bases between them. Here the CDR3 reads CASSVNNPGELFF. Written as DNA, the CDR3 is TGTGCCAGCAGTGTGAACAACCCCGGGGAGCTGTTTTTT.

This clone was observed a few times. V and J are TRBV6-2 or TRBV6-3 and TRBJ2-3; D is unclear. V dropped 2 bases and J dropped 3 bases, with 6 bases sitting between them. CDR1 is MNHEY, CDR2 SVGEGT, per germline. This CDR3 has 13 amino acids. The DNA of the CDR3 is TGTGCCAGCAGTTACGACTTAACAGATACGCAGTATTTT. It specifies CASSYDLTDTQYF.

The chain couples TRBV4-3 to TRBJ2-2, with 9 bases that match TRBD2. This CDR3 comprises 17 residues. J gave up 6 bases and V 4 bases, and 12 bases lay outside the gene matches. Germline V gene sequence: CDR1 LGHNA, CDR2 YSLEER. CDR3 loop: CASSPTRGSGSAGELFF. CDR3 sequence (DNA): TGCGCCAGCAGCCCGACGAGGGGTAGCGGGAGCGCCGGGGAGCTGTTTTTT.

The chain carries TRBV28 and TRBJ1-3; no reliable D call. This CDR3 contains 12 residues. Germline V gene data show CDR1 as MDHEN and CDR2 as SYDVKM. Trimming pared 7 bases from V and 6 bases from J, leaving 10 bases between. CDR3 residues: CASTRFSNTIYF. Here the CDR3 DNA reads TGTGCCAGCACCCGGTTTTCAAACACCATATATTTT. Supplemented by reference TRBV28 and TRBJ1-3, the full variable domain reads DVKVTQSSRYLVKRTGEKVFLECVQDMDHENMFWYRQDPGLGLRLIYFSYDVKMKEKGDIPEGYSVSREKKERFSLILESASTNQTSMYLCASTRFSNTIYFGEGSWLTVV.

The chain employs TRBV7-9 and TRBJ1-1; no clear D gene. The CDR3 covers 14 residues. Trimming shortened V by 3 bases and J by 4 bases, and 12 bases separated the two germline ends. CDR1 is SEHNR, CDR2 FQNEAQ, per germline (reference sequence). The CDR3 bases are TGTGCCAGCAGCTTGGATCTGGCGGGCACTGAAGCTTTCTTT. As protein: CASSLDLAGTEAFF. The full variable domain, its missing parts supplied by reference TRBV7-9 and TRBJ1-1, is DTGVSQNPRHKITKRGQNVTFRCDPISEHNRLYWYRQTLGQGPEFLTYFQNEAQLEKSRLLSDRFSAERPKGSFSTLEIQRTEQGDSAMYLCASSLDLAGTEAFFGQGTRLTVV.

This sequence joins TRBV3-1 (or the pseudogene TRBV3-2) and TRBJ2-5; no reliable D call. Between the trimmed V and J ends, which lost 3 bases and 0 bases, there was a span of 11 bases. Germline loops: CDR1 LGHDT, CDR2 YNNKEL (reference sequence). The CDR3 runs to 15 residues. The CDR3 here is CASSQPHPYQETQYF. The CDR3 DNA sequence: TGTGCCAGCAGCCAGCCACACCCGTACCAAGAGACCCAGTACTTC.

This chain connects TRBV7-8 to TRBJ2-3; TRBD2 might be the D (5 bases). The CDR3 sequence is 17 residues long. The germline CDR1 and CDR2 sequences are SGHVS and FQNEAQ. V was shortened by 1 base and J by 0 bases, with 14 bases between the two germline ends. For the CDR3, the DNA is TGTGCCAGCAGCTTAGGAGTAGGGCGGGTTAGCACAGATACGCAGTATTTT. It translates to CASSLGVGRVSTDTQYF.

The chain uses TRBV30 and TRBJ2-7; D possibly corresponds to TRBD2 (6 bases). The CDR3 length is 14 residues. The V end was cut by 0 bases, the J end by 3 bases, with 12 bases between. Germline CDR1 and CDR2: GTSNPN and SVGIG (reference sequence). The CDR3 loop is CAWSVSGGVYEQYF. In DNA, the CDR3 is TGTGCCTGGAGTGTAAGCGGCGGGGTCTACGAGCAGTACTTC.

This clone was found once. This chain links TRBV24-1 with TRBJ2-3; D may be TRBD2 (5 bases). From germline, CDR1 is KGHDR and CDR2 SFDVKD. This CDR3 contains 16 residues. Trimming shortened V by 7 bases and J by 6 bases, and 22 bases separated the two germline ends. The CDR3 sequence is CATSQVGPLGGDTQYF. CDR3 sequence (DNA): TGTGCCACCAGCCAAGTGGGCCCCCTCGGCGGGGATACGCAGTATTTT.

The chain has TRBV6-5 and TRBJ1-3, with D possibly being TRBD1 (5 bases). V lost 6 bases and J lost 4, with 10 bases in between. The germline CDR1 and CDR2 sequences are MNHEY and SVGAGI. The CDR3 extends over 13 amino acids. The CDR3 here is CASRPGRGNTIYF. In nucleotides, the CDR3 is TGTGCCAGCAGACCAGGGAGGGGAAACACCATATATTTT.

This clone was seen a single time. The chain employs TRBV9 and TRBJ2-5; 7 bases fit TRBD2. V gave up 0 bases and J gave up 7 bases; unmatched junction bases: 12. The CDR3 length is 16 residues. The germline V gene encodes CDR1 SGDLS and CDR2 YYNGEE. The CDR3 here is CASSVGREGTYWTQYF. The CDR3 DNA is TGTGCCAGCAGCGTAGGAAGGGAGGGGACTTATTGGACCCAGTACTTC.

The CDR3 DNA follows: TGCGCCAGCAGCCAAGTGACTGCTTACAATGAGCAGTTCTTC. Protein: CASSQVTAYNEQFF. The chain employs TRBV4-3 and TRBJ2-1; D gene unclear. V lost 1 base and J lost 4, with 8 bases in between. This CDR3 contains 14 residues. CDR1 is LGHNA and CDR2 is YSLEER in the germline V gene.

The chain is built from TRBV10-3 and TRBJ2-1; tentative D call: TRBD2 (6 bases). V shed 1 base and J shed 10 bases, with 14 bases lying between them. The CDR3 spans 14 residues. Germline V CDR1 and CDR2: ENHRY, SYGVKD. The CDR3 protein is CAISEFGEALEQFF. Here the CDR3 DNA reads TGTGCCATCAGTGAGTTCGGGGAGGCACTGGAGCAGTTCTTC.

The chain links TRBV30 to TRBJ1-2; the D is unclear. Trimming pared 7 bases from V and 4 bases from J, leaving 10 bases between. Per germline, CDR1 GTSNPN and CDR2 SVGIG (reference sequence). This CDR3 comprises 11 residues. The chain's CDR3 is CALSGSYGYTF. The CDR3 region has the DNA TGTGCCTTGTCCGGTTCCTATGGCTACACCTTC.

This rearrangement joins TRBV6-1 to TRBJ1-2, with a weak D call TRBD1 (6 bases). Germline loops: CDR1 MNHNS, CDR2 SASEGT. V was clipped by 0 bases and J by 1 base, with 9 bases between them. This CDR3 is built from 15 residues. The CDR3 DNA follows: TGTGCCAGCAGTGAAGCGGGGGGGCTTAACTATGGCTACACCTTC. Translating it yields CASSEAGGLNYGYTF.